The 25 T cell receptor beta chains below all came from one sample that was sequenced in a study of CD8+ T cells in alopecia areata. Investigators isolated RNA and reverse transcribed it into cDNA to act as the sequencing template. Assay: immunoSEQ multiplex PCR; the TCRdb copy retains only in-frame clones and omits some. This sample has more than 150,000 clones, with around 56% found just once. The treatment denotes: oral pan-JAK inhibitor, 5-10 mg twice daily. The sample consisted of CD4+ T cells sorted from blood, taken at week 4, from a patient treated with tofacitinib. All receptors derive from a human donor with alopecia areata.

This clone is a singleton in its sample. An end of the junction differs from the germline gene, which may be a read error. The chain employs TRBV30 and TRBJ2-3; D may correspond to TRBD1 or TRBD2 (6 bases each). This CDR3 comprises 14 residues. Germline values: CDR1 GTSNPN, CDR2 SVGIG (reference sequence). This CDR3 is CARSGGPSTDTQYF. The CDR3 nucleotides read TGTGCCCGGAGTGGGGGGCCGAGCACAGATACGCAGTATTTT.

The chain recombines TRBV11-3 with TRBJ2-2; D not resolved. This CDR3 is built from 14 residues. Germline V gene data show CDR1 as SGHNT and CDR2 as YENEEA. V lost 1 base and J lost 8, with 11 bases in between. The CDR3 nucleotides are TGTGCCAGCAGCTTAGGGTTCCCTGGAGGGGAGCTGTTTTTT. It specifies CASSLGFPGGELFF.

This clone appeared a few times. The chain combines TRBV19 with TRBJ1-5, with a possible D match to TRBD1 (6 bases). The V gene's germline CDR1 is LNHDA and CDR2 SQIVND (reference sequence). The CDR3 has 18 residues. The V gene lost 3 bases and the J gene lost 2 bases, with 20 bases spanning the gap. The CDR3 spells CASSIGPAGAFGNQPQHF. As DNA, the CDR3 is TGTGCCAGTAGTATCGGTCCGGCAGGGGCCTTTGGCAATCAGCCCCAGCATTTT.

V usage is TRBV29-1 and J usage is TRBJ1-6; D may be TRBD1 (5 bases). V gave up 2 bases and J gave up 11 bases, with 13 bases separating them. There are 13 residues in the CDR3. CDR1 and CDR2 from the germline V gene are SQVTM and ANQGSEA. CDR3 loop: CSVEQGPGTPLHF. CDR3 coding DNA: TGCAGCGTTGAACAGGGCCCGGGAACACCCCTCCACTTT.

The chain is built from TRBV29-1 and TRBJ2-7; D may correspond to TRBD1 or TRBD2 (6 bases each). Trimming took 7 bases from V and 5 from J, leaving 18 bases between them. Germline CDR1 and CDR2: SQVTM and ANQGSEA. CDR3 length equals 13 residues. CDR3 region: CSASEGGRNEQYF. The CDR3 nucleotides read TGCAGCGCCTCCGAGGGGGGCCGGAACGAGCAGTACTTC.

The V and J genes are TRBV29-1 and TRBJ2-7, with 8 nucleotides matching TRBD1. V trimming: 3 bases; J trimming: 5 bases; junction bases outside the gene matches: 9. Germline V gives CDR1 SQVTM, CDR2 ANQGSEA. CDR3 length: 14 residues. The CDR3 here is CSVDTGQGGDEQYF. As DNA, the CDR3 is TGCAGCGTTGATACCGGACAGGGAGGCGACGAGCAGTACTTC.

In this sample, this clone turned up a few times. CDR3 bases: TGTGCCATCAGTGGAGACTTCGCTACCTACAATGAGCAGTTCTTC. It is translated as CAISGDFATYNEQFF. This chain joins TRBV10-3 and TRBJ2-1; unclear D gene. Germline loops: CDR1 ENHRY, CDR2 SYGVKD. V shed 4 bases and J shed 2 bases, with 12 bases lying between them. The CDR3 loop spans 15 amino acids.

Worth noting for this clone: Other nucleotide sequences from this sample produce the same CDR3. The rearrangement links TRBV29-1 to TRBJ2-6, with a possible D match to TRBD2 (5 bases). Trimming took off 7 bases at V and 1 base at J, with 8 bases between the two ends. CDR3 length equals 13 residues. Germline values: CDR1 SQVTM, CDR2 ANQGSEA. The CDR3 DNA is TGCAGCGCGCGGGTGTCTGGGGCCAACGTCCTGACTTTC. Translating it yields CSARVSGANVLTF.

The rearrangement links TRBV6-1 to TRBJ1-2; no firm D call. The CDR3 covers 12 residues. Trimming removed 4 bases from V and 8 bases from J, with 11 bases in between. Per germline, CDR1 MNHNS and CDR2 SASEGT. The CDR3 DNA is TGTGCCAGCAGTGGGACCGTCTACGGCTACACCTTC. It is translated as CASSGTVYGYTF.

The chain has TRBV5-6 and TRBJ1-6; 7 bases align to TRBD1. The V gene end was trimmed by 1 base and the J gene end by 6 bases; junction bases not matched to a gene: 10. Germline CDR1 reads SGHDT; CDR2 reads YYEEEE. This CDR3 is 17 amino acids long. The DNA of the CDR3 is TGTGCCAGCAGCTTGTTGGCGACAGGGCGAAGTAATTCACCCCTCCACTTT. It is translated as CASSLLATGRSNSPLHF. Full variable domain (missing parts from reference TRBV5-6 and TRBJ1-6): DAGVTQSPTHLIKTRGQQVTLRCSPKSGHDTVSWYQQALGQGPQFIFQYYEEEERQRGNFPDRFSGHQFPNYSSELNVNALLLGDSALYLCASSLLATGRSNSPLHFGNGTRLTVT.

This clone was detected ten times or more. The same CDR3 can be traced to other DNA sequences in this sample. The V call is TRBV7-2, the J call TRBJ2-2, with D perhaps TRBD2 (5 bases). CDR3 size: 13 residues. Germline V gene lookup returns CDR1 SGHTA and CDR2 FQGNSA. Between the trimmed V and J ends, which lost 2 bases and 4 bases, there was a span of 5 bases. As DNA, the CDR3 is TGTGCCAGCAGCTTAAGCGGCACCGGGGAGCTGTTTTTT. This sequence encodes CASSLSGTGELFF.

The gene calls are TRBV27 and TRBJ1-1; maybe TRBD1 (6 bases). Trimming removed 7 bases at V and 5 bases at J, with 14 bases between. The CDR3 runs to 13 residues. Germline CDR1 and CDR2: MNHEY and SMNVEV (reference sequence). The CDR3 DNA reads TGTGCCAGCAAACCGGGGGCGCGGACTGAAGCTTTCTTT. Translating gives CASKPGARTEAFF.

This clone was detected a few times. This chain joins TRBV11-1 and TRBJ1-1; TRBD1 might be the D (5 bases). The germline V and J ends were trimmed by 2 bases and 8 bases, with 9 bases remaining between them. The CDR3 runs to 12 residues. Germline loops: CDR1 SGHAT, CDR2 FQDESV (reference sequence). CDR3 in amino acids: CASSLQGIEAFF. The DNA of the CDR3 is TGTGCCAGCAGCTTACAGGGAATAGAAGCTTTCTTT.

The genes are TRBV27 and TRBJ2-7; weak D call: TRBD2 (5 bases). The CDR3 has 15 residues. Germline lookup yields CDR1 MNHEY and CDR2 SMNVEV (reference sequence). The V end was cut by 1 base, the J end by 0 bases, with 10 bases between. CDR3 in DNA: TGTGCCAGCAGTTTATTACCTGGAGGCTCCTACGAGCAGTACTTC. Translating gives CASSLLPGGSYEQYF.

The V gene is TRBV28, the J gene TRBJ1-2; D uncertain. This CDR3 has 12 amino acids. Germline CDR1 is MDHEN and CDR2 is SYDVKM. Between the trimmed V and J ends, which lost 6 bases and 4 bases, there was a span of 9 bases. CDR3 loop: CASRSGAYGYTF. The CDR3 DNA is TGTGCCAGCAGGTCCGGAGCCTATGGCTACACCTTC.

The CDR3 nucleotides read TGTGCCAGCAGCTTAGGTGAGGGGGGCAAGGGAGTCAATGAGCAGTTCTTC. As protein: CASSLGEGGKGVNEQFF. The rearrangement links TRBV11-2 to TRBJ2-1, with D perhaps matching TRBD1 or TRBD2 (6 bases each). V lost 1 base, J lost 6 bases, and 19 bases lay in between. The CDR3 contains 17 residues. Germline V gene sequence: CDR1 SGHAT, CDR2 FQNNGV.

The CDR3 protein is CASSLAGPPYNEQFF. The DNA of the CDR3 is TGTGCCAGCAGCTTGGCGGGACCCCCCTACAATGAGCAGTTCTTC. This chain connects TRBV7-9 to TRBJ2-1; perhaps TRBD2 as D (6 bases). CDR3 length: 15 residues. CDR1 is SEHNR, CDR2 FQNEAQ, per germline (reference sequence). V was cut by 3 bases and J by 2 bases, with 11 bases left in between.

Concerning this clone itself: One junction end does not reproduce the germline sequence, and a read error may be involved. The chain combines TRBV7-7 with TRBJ2-5; 7 nucleotides align to TRBD2. In germline, CDR1 is SSHAT, CDR2 FNYEAQ (reference sequence). The CDR3 runs to 16 residues. The CDR3 nucleotides are TGTGCTAGCAGCTTAGATGGGGCGGGGGTCGGAGAGACCCAGTACTTC. Its protein is CASSLDGAGVGETQYF.

This rearrangement joins TRBV2 to TRBJ1-5; D remains unclear. Germline loops: CDR1 SNHLY, CDR2 FYNNEI. The CDR3 has 14 residues. Trimming shortened V by 4 bases and J by 4 bases, and 11 bases separated the two germline ends. For the CDR3, the DNA is TGTGCCAGCAGTGTAGCCAGCAGAAATCAGCCCCAGCATTTT. Translated: CASSVASRNQPQHF.

The chain carries TRBV29-1 and TRBJ2-4, with D possibly matching TRBD2 (5 bases). CDR3 length equals 15 residues. Germline V gene data show CDR1 as SQVTM and CDR2 as ANQGSEA. V shed 6 bases and J shed 2 bases, with 17 bases lying between them. The CDR3 protein is CSVRLLRESKNIQYF. The DNA for the CDR3 is TGCAGCGTCCGCCTACTTAGGGAGTCCAAAAACATTCAGTACTTC.

The rearrangement joins TRBV11-1 to TRBJ2-1; D is undetermined. This CDR3 spans 11 amino acids. CDR1 SGHAT and CDR2 FQDESV come from the germline V gene (reference sequence). V lost 5 bases and J 5 bases, leaving 4 bases between the germline ends. CDR3: CASSQDNEQFF. For the CDR3, the DNA is TGTGCCAGCAGCCAAGACAATGAGCAGTTCTTC.

The chain uses TRBV9 and TRBJ1-2; a possible D gene is TRBD1 (5 bases). V lost 3 bases, J lost 4 bases, and 10 bases lay in between. Per the germline V gene, CDR1 is SGDLS and CDR2 is YYNGEE. The CDR3 consists of 13 residues. The CDR3 loop is CASSAPGLYGYTF. CDR3 nucleotides: TGTGCCAGCAGCGCTCCGGGGCTCTATGGCTACACCTTC.

This clone was observed a few times. This chain links TRBV5-5 with TRBJ2-5; possibly TRBD2 for D (6 bases). Germline V lookup: CDR1 SGHKS, CDR2 YYEKEE (reference sequence). The V end was cut by 2 bases, the J end by 3 bases, with 11 bases between. This CDR3 is built from 14 residues. Here the CDR3 reads CASSFVGGEETQYF. Here the CDR3 DNA reads TGTGCCAGCAGCTTTGTCGGCGGGGAAGAGACCCAGTACTTC.

The chain recombines TRBV25-1 with TRBJ1-2; D is possibly TRBD1 (5 bases). This CDR3 is 13 amino acids long. Germline V CDR1 and CDR2: MGHDK, SYGVNS. Trimming shortened V by 8 bases and J by 8 bases, and 18 bases separated the two germline ends. The DNA of the CDR3 is TGTGCCAGCTCGAACCGGGGGACCGTCGGCTACACCTTC. It encodes CASSNRGTVGYTF.

This clone turned up a few times. This sequence joins TRBV27 and TRBJ2-3; 7 bases agree with TRBD2. The V and J ends lost 2 bases and 0 bases, in that order; junction bases with no gene match: 8. The germline gives CDR1 MNHEY, CDR2 SMNVEV (reference sequence). This CDR3 contains 17 residues. CDR3 bases: TGTGCCAGCAGTTTAGGCCAGCGGGGTCCTAGCACAGATACGCAGTATTTT. Protein sequence: CASSLGQRGPSTDTQYF.